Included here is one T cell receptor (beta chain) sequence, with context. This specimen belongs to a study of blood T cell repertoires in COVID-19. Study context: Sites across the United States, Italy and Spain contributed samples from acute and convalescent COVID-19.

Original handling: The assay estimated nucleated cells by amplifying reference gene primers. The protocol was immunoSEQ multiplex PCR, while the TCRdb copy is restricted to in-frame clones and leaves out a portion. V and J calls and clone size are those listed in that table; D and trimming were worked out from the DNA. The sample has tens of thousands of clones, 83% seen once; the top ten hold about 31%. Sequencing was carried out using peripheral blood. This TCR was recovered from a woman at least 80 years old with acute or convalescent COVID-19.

The CDR3 sequence is CASSQDLSGGGQPQHF. CDR3 sequence (DNA): TGTGCCAGCAGCCAAGATTTGTCAGGTGGGGGCCAGCCCCAGCATTTT. The rearrangement links TRBV3-1 (or the pseudogene TRBV3-2) to TRBJ1-5; possible D gene TRBD1, 6 bases. Trimming stripped 0 bases from V and 7 bases from J, with 16 bases between. Germline-derived CDR1 and CDR2 are LGHDT and YNNKEL (reference sequence). The CDR3 length is 16 residues.